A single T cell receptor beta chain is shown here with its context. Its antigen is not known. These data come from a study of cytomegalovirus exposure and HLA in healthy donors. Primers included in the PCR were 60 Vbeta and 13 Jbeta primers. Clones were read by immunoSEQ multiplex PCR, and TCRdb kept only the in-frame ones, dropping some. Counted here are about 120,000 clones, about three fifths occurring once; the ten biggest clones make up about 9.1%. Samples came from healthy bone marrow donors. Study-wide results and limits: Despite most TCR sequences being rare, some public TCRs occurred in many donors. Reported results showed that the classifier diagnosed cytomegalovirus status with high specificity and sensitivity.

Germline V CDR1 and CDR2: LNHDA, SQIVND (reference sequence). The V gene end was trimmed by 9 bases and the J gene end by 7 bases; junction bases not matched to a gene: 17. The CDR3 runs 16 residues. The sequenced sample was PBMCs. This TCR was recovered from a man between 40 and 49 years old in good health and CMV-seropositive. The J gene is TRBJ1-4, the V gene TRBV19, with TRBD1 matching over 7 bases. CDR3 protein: CARHKEGAYCGEKLFF. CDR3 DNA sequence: TGTGCCAGACATAAGGAGGGGGCGTACTGTGGTGAAAAACTGTTTTTT.